These 6 T cell receptor beta chains share one sample of origin, sequenced in a study of T-cell memory formation after mild COVID-19. TCRdb redid the calling of the 5' RACE reads with MiXCR, one entry per CDR3 protein. This sample has more than 150,000 distinct CDR3 sequences; about a fifth occur once, and the top ten carry about 4%. Sequencing was performed on PBMCs or a T cell subset sorted from them (not recorded which). These receptor sequences come from a young man who had mild COVID-19 (a few samples of this study predate the infection). Cell type and time point are not known.

This clonotype occurred a few times. The chain employs TRBV28 and TRBJ2-2; D call uncertain. CDR1 and CDR2 (germline): MDHEN, SYDVKM. There are 13 residues in the CDR3. The ends were cut back, 2 bases at V and 4 bases at J, with 5 bases in the middle. CDR3 amino acids: CASSLIGTGELFF. The CDR3 coding sequence is TGTGCCAGCAGTTTAATCGGCACCGGGGAGCTGTTTTTT.

The chain recombines TRBV4-1 with TRBJ1-2; 7 nucleotides line up with TRBD1. CDR1 and CDR2 (germline): MGHRA, YSYEKL. Germline trimming cut 3 bases from V and 6 bases from J; bases unmatched to any gene: 13. The CDR3 runs 16 residues. The CDR3 region is CASSHPPDRVIDGYTF. CDR3 nucleotides: TGCGCCAGCAGCCACCCCCCCGACAGGGTTATTGATGGCTACACCTTC.

The rearrangement joins TRBV20-1 to TRBJ1-2; the D gene is possibly TRBD1 (6 bases). Germline CDR1 DFQATT, CDR2 SNEGSKA (reference sequence). V was cut by 8 bases and J by 2 bases, with 12 bases left in between. This CDR3 is 12 amino acids long. The CDR3 bases are TGCAGTCACACGACAGGCAACTATGGCTACACCTTC. Its translation is CSHTTGNYGYTF.

The V gene is TRBV2, the J gene TRBJ1-5; 10 positions match TRBD1. The CDR3 is 17 residues long. V was clipped by 6 bases and J by 1 base; unmatched bases: 9. In germline, CDR1 is SNHLY, CDR2 FYNNEI. CDR3 in DNA: TGTGCCAGCAGGCCGGGACAGGGGTATGGGAGCAATCAGCCCCAGCATTTT. Amino acids: CASRPGQGYGSNQPQHF.

J is TRBJ2-5 and V is TRBV12-3 or TRBV12-4, with 9 bases lining up with TRBD2. The CDR3 runs 16 residues. Trimming took 3 bases from V and 4 from J; bases not matched to a gene: 9. CDR3 nucleotides: TGTGCCAGCAGTTTGTGGCGGGGGGGCGTCTTAGAGACCCAGTACTTC. It encodes CASSLWRGGVLETQYF.

The chain joins TRBV5-1 to TRBJ2-5, with 7 bases that match TRBD2. Germline loops: CDR1 SGHRS, CDR2 YFSETQ. The CDR3 is 15 residues long. Trimming removed 1 base from V and 5 bases from J; junction bases left unmatched: 8. As DNA, the CDR3 is TGCGCCAGCAGCTTGCTTCCGGGGGGAGGTGAGACCCAGTACTTC. Protein product: CASSLLPGGGETQYF.